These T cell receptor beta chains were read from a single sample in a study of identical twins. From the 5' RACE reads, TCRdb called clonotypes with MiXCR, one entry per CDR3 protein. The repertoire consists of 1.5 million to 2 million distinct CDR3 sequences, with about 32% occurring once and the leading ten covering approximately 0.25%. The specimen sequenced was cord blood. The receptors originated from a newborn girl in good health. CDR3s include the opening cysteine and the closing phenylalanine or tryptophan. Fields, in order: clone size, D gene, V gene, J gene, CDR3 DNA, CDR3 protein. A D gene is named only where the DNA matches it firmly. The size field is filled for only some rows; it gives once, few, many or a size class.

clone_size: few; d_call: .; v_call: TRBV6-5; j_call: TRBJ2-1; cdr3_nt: TGTGCCAGCAGTTACTCGGACGGACTTTCCAGCGGCCTTTACAATGAGCAGTTCTTC; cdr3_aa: CASSYSDGLSSGLYNEQFF
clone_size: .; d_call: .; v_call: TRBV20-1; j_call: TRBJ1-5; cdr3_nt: TGCAGTGCTCCCCGTGTCGGGGATTACAATCAGCCCCAGCATTTT; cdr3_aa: CSAPRVGDYNQPQHF
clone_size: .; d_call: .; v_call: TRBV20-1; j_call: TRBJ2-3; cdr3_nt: TGCAGTGCCCATAAACCAGATACGCAGTATTTT; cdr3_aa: CSAHKPDTQYF
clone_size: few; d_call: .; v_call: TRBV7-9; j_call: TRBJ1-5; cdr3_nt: TGTGCCAGCAGCGCGGGCCAATATAGCAATCAGCCCCAGCATTTT; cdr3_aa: CASSAGQYSNQPQHF
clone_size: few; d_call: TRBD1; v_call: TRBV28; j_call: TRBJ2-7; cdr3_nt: TGTGCCAGCAACTCGCGGACAGGGAGCTCCTACGAGCAGTACTTC; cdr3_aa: CASNSRTGSSYEQYF
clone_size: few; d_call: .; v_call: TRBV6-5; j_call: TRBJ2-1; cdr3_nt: TGTGCCAGCAGACGACAGCCTTTCTCCTACAATGAGCAGTTCTTC; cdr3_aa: CASRRQPFSYNEQFF
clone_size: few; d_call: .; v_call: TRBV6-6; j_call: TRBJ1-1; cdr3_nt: TGTGCCAGCAACAGGGAAGGTGTTGAAGCTTTCTTT; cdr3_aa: CASNREGVEAFF
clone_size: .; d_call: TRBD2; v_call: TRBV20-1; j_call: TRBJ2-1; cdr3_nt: TGCAGTGATGAGCGGGAGGCGTACAATGAGCAGTTCTTC; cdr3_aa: CSDEREAYNEQFF
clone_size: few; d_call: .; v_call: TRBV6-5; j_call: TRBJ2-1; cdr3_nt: TGTGCCAGCAGCTCCGAAAGGGACCCCTTCTGGAATGAGCAGTTCTTC; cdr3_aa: CASSSERDPFWNEQFF
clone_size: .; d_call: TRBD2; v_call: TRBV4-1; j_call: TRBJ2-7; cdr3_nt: TGCGCCAGCAGCCAGTACCGGGACTACCCCTACGAGCAGTACTTC; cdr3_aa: CASSQYRDYPYEQYF
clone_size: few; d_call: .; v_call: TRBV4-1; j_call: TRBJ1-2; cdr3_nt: TGCGCCAGCAGCCAAGCTAGGACACCCCGGGGGCTCTATGGCTACACCTTC; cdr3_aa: CASSQARTPRGLYGYTF